This TCR beta chain was identified during a study of CD4 T cells in relation to SARS-CoV-2 and coronaviruses. Study findings and constraints: Crossreactive clones expanded significantly less to SARS-CoV-2 than monoreactive clones. Approximately 65% of donors had memory CD4+ clonotypes crossrecognizing SARS-CoV-2 and common cold coronavirus spike.

Before the COVID-19 pandemic, during about 2010-2019, CD4+ T cells were taken from unexposed donors. V was pared by 0 bases and J by 7 bases, with 11 bases between. Germline lookup yields CDR1 SGHRS and CDR2 YFSETQ. The CDR3 is made up of 15 amino acids. On this clone: Its antigen is not known.

Naive and memory CD4+ T cell DNA was deep-sequenced without culture. Sequencing used immunoSEQ multiplex PCR; TCRdb keeps in-frame clones, though not all of them. The sample lists around 69,000 clones; 94% were seen once. The sample consisted of naive CD4+ T cells from PBMCs. Sample subset: naive CD4+ T cells isolated by negative enrichment. The TCR was taken from a human donor in good health. The gene calls are TRBV5-1 and TRBJ1-6; the D gene is possibly TRBD1 (5 bases). The CDR3 nucleotides read TGCGCCAGCAGCTTGGAGGGGAGCCGGAATTCACCCCTCCACTTT. Its protein is CASSLEGSRNSPLHF.